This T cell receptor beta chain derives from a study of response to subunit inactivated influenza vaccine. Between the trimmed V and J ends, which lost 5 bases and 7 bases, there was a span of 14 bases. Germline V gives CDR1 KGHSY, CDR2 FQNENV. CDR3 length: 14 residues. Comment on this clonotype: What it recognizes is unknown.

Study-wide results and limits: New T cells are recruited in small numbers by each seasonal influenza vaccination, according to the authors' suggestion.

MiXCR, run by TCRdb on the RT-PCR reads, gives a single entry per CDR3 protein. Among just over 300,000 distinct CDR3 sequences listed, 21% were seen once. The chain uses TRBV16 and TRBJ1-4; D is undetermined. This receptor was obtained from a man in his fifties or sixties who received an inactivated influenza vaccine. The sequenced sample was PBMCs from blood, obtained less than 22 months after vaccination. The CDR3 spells CASSIVSGGEKLFF. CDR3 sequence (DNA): TGTGCCAGCAGCATCGTCAGCGGTGGTGAAAAACTGTTTTTT.